This is a list of T cell receptor beta chains from one sample in a study of T-cell reconstitution after alpha-beta-depleted transplantation in children. TCRdb independently ran MiXCR on the PCR reads; one entry per CDR3 protein. In the table there are more than 400,000 distinct CDR3 sequences, around two fifths of which are singletons. Source: PBMCs, taken before TCRalphabeta/CD19-depleted stem cell transplant. These receptors were collected from a girl between 2 and 10 years old with aplastic anemia, due to receive a stem cell transplant. CDR3s include the opening cysteine and the closing phenylalanine or tryptophan. D genes are given only for firm matches. A row's size may be missing; if present it is once, few, many or a size class.

J gene	D gene	V gene	clone size	CDR3 DNA	CDR3 protein
TRBJ2-5	.	TRBV29-1	.	TGCAGCGTTGATGAGGGAAACGAGGCCTACGAGACCCAGTACTTC	CSVDEGNEAYETQYF
TRBJ1-3	.	TRBV6-1	.	TGTGCCAGCAGTGAAGACAGCCCGTACTCTGGAAACACCATATATTTT	CASSEDSPYSGNTIYF
TRBJ2-1	TRBD2	TRBV4-1	few	TGCTCCAGCAGCTTCCAACGGGAGGGTTACAATGAGCAGTTCTTC	CSSSFQREGYNEQFF
TRBJ2-3	TRBD2	TRBV12-3/TRBV12-4	.	TGTGCCAGCAACGCCCAGCGGGAAAGGTCAGATACGCAGTATTTT	CASNAQRERSDTQYF
TRBJ2-2	.	TRBV12-3/TRBV12-4	many	TGTGCCAGCAGTTCGCCTAGCACCGCGAACACCGGGGAGCTGTTTTTT	CASSSPSTANTGELFF
TRBJ2-1	.	TRBV9	.	TGTGCCAGCAGCGTAGCTACGGAGTGGAGCTCCTACAATGAGCAGTTCTTC	CASSVATEWSSYNEQFF
TRBJ2-5	TRBD1	TRBV4-3	many	TGCGCCAGCAGCCAAGGGGTGGGGACAGAAGAGACCCAGTACTTC	CASSQGVGTEETQYF
TRBJ1-5	.	TRBV5-1	.	TGCGCCAGCAGCTTGGACGGGACAAGGAATCAGCCCCAGCATTTT	CASSLDGTRNQPQHF
TRBJ1-1	.	TRBV6-2/TRBV6-3	many	TGTGCCAGCAGCCCGGACTGGACGGAAGCTTTCTTT	CASSPDWTEAFF
TRBJ2-7	.	TRBV20-1	many	TGCAGTGCTAGAGGGCGGGGTTACGAGCAGTACTTC	CSARGRGYEQYF
TRBJ2-3	TRBD2	TRBV11-2	many	TGTGCCAGCAGCTTCAATCAGCGGGAGGGCCGGGCAGATACGCAGTATTTT	CASSFNQREGRADTQYF
TRBJ2-1	TRBD1	TRBV6-2/TRBV6-3	few	TGTGCCAGCAGTTACTCCCCTTCCGGGACAGGGATACACAATGAGCAGTTCTTC	CASSYSPSGTGIHNEQFF
TRBJ2-1	.	TRBV29-1	.	TGCAGCGTTGACGGTCTCAAACAGGCAGGGAACAATGAGCAGTTCTTC	CSVDGLKQAGNNEQFF
TRBJ2-5	.	TRBV20-1	.	TGCAGTGCTAGCCGCGGACCCGGGTCCCAAGTGGAGACCCAGTACTTC	CSASRGPGSQVETQYF
TRBJ2-7	.	TRBV6-6	.	TGTGCCAGCAGTTATTCGGGGGTTGGCGAGCAGTACTTC	CASSYSGVGEQYF
TRBJ2-1	TRBD2	TRBV6-1	many	TGTGCCAGCAGTGAACGGGGCGGGAGCCTTTACAATGAGCAGTTCTTC	CASSERGGSLYNEQFF
TRBJ2-3	.	TRBV7-3	few	TGTGCCAGCAGCTCCTTGACCACAGATACGCAGTATTTT	CASSSLTTDTQYF
TRBJ2-7	TRBD1	TRBV5-1	.	TGCGCCAGCAGCTTGGCCGGGACAGATTCCTACGAGCAGTACTTC	CASSLAGTDSYEQYF
TRBJ1-1	TRBD1	TRBV5-1	.	TGCGCCAGCAGCTTGGCCAGGGGGATGGCGAACACTGAAGCTTTCTTT	CASSLARGMANTEAFF
TRBJ1-5	TRBD1	TRBV15	many	TGTGCCACCAGCCCTAGGACAGGGGGGATCGGTCAGCCCCAGCATTTT	CATSPRTGGIGQPQHF
TRBJ2-3	TRBD2	TRBV20-1	.	TGCAGTGCTGGGAAGAGGACTAGCGGGAGGTCAGATACGCAGTATTTT	CSAGKRTSGRSDTQYF
TRBJ2-7	TRBD1	TRBV29-1	.	TGCAGCATAGGCGGACAGGGGTTGGAGCAGTACTTC	CSIGGQGLEQYF
TRBJ2-3	.	TRBV6-2/TRBV6-3	.	TGTGCCAGCAGCCCGAATCCTGGCGCCCAGGCGTCCGAATTGATGGATACGCAGTATTTT	CASSPNPGAQASELMDTQYF
TRBJ1-4	.	TRBV27	many	TGTGCCAGCAGTTACCCGACAGCAACTAATGAAAAACTGTTTTTT	CASSYPTATNEKLFF
TRBJ2-3	TRBD2	TRBV9	.	TGTGCCAGCAGCACCAGCGGGAGTCAATCAGATACGCAGTATTTT	CASSTSGSQSDTQYF
TRBJ2-3	TRBD2	TRBV6-4	.	TGTGCCAGCTCGCGGGAGGTGGCAGATACGCAGTATTTT	CASSREVADTQYF
TRBJ2-7	.	TRBV5-1	many	TGCGCCAGCAGCCCGCGGATGAGCTCCTACGAGCAGTACTTC	CASSPRMSSYEQYF
TRBJ2-7	TRBD1	TRBV9	.	TGTGCCAGCAGCGCCGGGTGGGACAGCACCTACGAGCAGTACTTC	CASSAGWDSTYEQYF
TRBJ1-1	.	TRBV19	many	TGTGCCAGTAGTATTACACGGAACACTGAAGCTTTCTTT	CASSITRNTEAFF
TRBJ2-3	TRBD1	TRBV19	.	TGTGCCAGTAGTATACTGAGACAGGGTACAGATACGCAGTATTTT	CASSILRQGTDTQYF
TRBJ1-4	TRBD1	TRBV20-1	.	TGCAGTGCTAGGAGGGACAGGGGGCGTAAAGAAAAACTGTTTTTT	CSARRDRGRKEKLFF
TRBJ2-3	TRBD2	TRBV6-5	.	TGTGCCAGCAGTTACCGGGGGGATGACACAGATACGCAGTATTTT	CASSYRGDDTDTQYF
TRBJ2-5	TRBD1	TRBV6-1	.	TGTGCCAGCAGTGCCACGGGACAGCAAGAGACCCAGTACTTC	CASSATGQQETQYF
TRBJ2-3	.	TRBV7-2	many	TGTGCCAGCAGCGCCGCCGGGAGCCAATCTGCAGATACGCAGTATTTT	CASSAAGSQSADTQYF
TRBJ1-5	.	TRBV15	.	TGTGCCACCAGCAGAGTTGGCGATCAGCCCCAGCATTTT	CATSRVGDQPQHF
TRBJ2-2	.	TRBV9	many	TGTGCCAGCAGCGTAACCGGCACCGGGGAGCTGTTTTTT	CASSVTGTGELFF
TRBJ1-5	.	TRBV20-1	.	TGCTGTGCTAGAGGGAGTGTGATTTGGAGCAATCAGCCCCAGCATTTT	CCARGSVIWSNQPQHF
TRBJ1-1	TRBD1	TRBV20-1	once	TGCAGTGCTAGCAGGGGGCAAGCTTTCTTT	CSASRGQAFF
TRBJ2-3	.	TRBV20-1	once	TGCAGTGCTAGAGATCGTCAAACAGATACGCAGTATTTT	CSARDRQTDTQYF
TRBJ2-4	TRBD2	TRBV5-1	many	TGCGCCAGCAGCTCGGGGGGTCGGTCCAAAAACATTCAGTACTTC	CASSSGGRSKNIQYF
TRBJ2-7	TRBD2	TRBV28	.	TGTGCCAGCGTGAGCGGGAGCTCTAGCTCCTACGAGCAGTACTTC	CASVSGSSSSYEQYF
TRBJ2-7	.	TRBV28	once	TGTGCCAGCAGTTTTGTGACCAGAGCCTACGAGCAGTACTTC	CASSFVTRAYEQYF
TRBJ2-1	.	TRBV15	many	TGTGCCACCAGCAGAGAGGAGGTGGCTAGCGCATTAGTGAGTAATGAGCAGTTCTTC	CATSREEVASALVSNEQFF
TRBJ2-2	TRBD1	TRBV7-2	few	TGTGCCAGCAGCGCCTGGACAGGGAAAACCGGGGAGCTGTTTTTT	CASSAWTGKTGELFF
TRBJ1-5	.	TRBV5-1	few	TGCGCCAGCAGCTTGGAAGGAGGGTGGGGTCAGCCCCAGCATTTT	CASSLEGGWGQPQHF
TRBJ2-5	.	TRBV7-8	.	TGTGCCAGCAGCCCCGCCCCCTGGGGTAGTTCCGAGGAGACCCAGTACTTC	CASSPAPWGSSEETQYF
TRBJ1-1	TRBD1	TRBV5-1	.	TGCGCCAGCAGCCCGGGACAGGGGACACCTGAAGCTTTCTTT	CASSPGQGTPEAFF
TRBJ1-1	.	TRBV5-1	.	TGCGCCAGCAGCTTGGCGATACCGAACACTGAAGCTTTCTTT	CASSLAIPNTEAFF
TRBJ1-1	.	TRBV10-3	.	TGTGCCATCAGTGAGGGGGGGAACACTGAAGCTTTCTTT	CAISEGGNTEAFF
TRBJ1-6	.	TRBV7-2	.	TGTGCCAGCACCAACATTCGGGGGGCAGGGTCACCCCTCCACTTT	CASTNIRGAGSPLHF
TRBJ2-1	.	TRBV29-1	many	TGCAGCGGCTCGGTGAACACTTACAATGAGCAGTTCTTC	CSGSVNTYNEQFF
TRBJ1-5	TRBD1	TRBV15	few	TGTGCCACCAGCAGAGTTATTGACAGGGACAATCAGCCCCAGCATTTT	CATSRVIDRDNQPQHF
TRBJ1-1	.	TRBV4-1	many	TGCGCCAGCAGCCTCTTGGGGGGGAACACTGAAGCTTTCTTT	CASSLLGGNTEAFF
TRBJ2-1	TRBD2	TRBV14	.	TGTGCCAGCAGCCAAGGGTTTACTAGCGGGAGAAGTTCCTACAATGAGCAGTTCTTC	CASSQGFTSGRSSYNEQFF
TRBJ2-2	.	TRBV20-1	.	TGCAGTGCTAGAGCGTGGGACGAGGGCGGGGAGCTGTTTTTT	CSARAWDEGGELFF
TRBJ2-1	.	TRBV18	.	TGTGCCAGCTCACCACCGGCCAGGGAAGGCAATGAGCAGTTCTTC	CASSPPAREGNEQFF